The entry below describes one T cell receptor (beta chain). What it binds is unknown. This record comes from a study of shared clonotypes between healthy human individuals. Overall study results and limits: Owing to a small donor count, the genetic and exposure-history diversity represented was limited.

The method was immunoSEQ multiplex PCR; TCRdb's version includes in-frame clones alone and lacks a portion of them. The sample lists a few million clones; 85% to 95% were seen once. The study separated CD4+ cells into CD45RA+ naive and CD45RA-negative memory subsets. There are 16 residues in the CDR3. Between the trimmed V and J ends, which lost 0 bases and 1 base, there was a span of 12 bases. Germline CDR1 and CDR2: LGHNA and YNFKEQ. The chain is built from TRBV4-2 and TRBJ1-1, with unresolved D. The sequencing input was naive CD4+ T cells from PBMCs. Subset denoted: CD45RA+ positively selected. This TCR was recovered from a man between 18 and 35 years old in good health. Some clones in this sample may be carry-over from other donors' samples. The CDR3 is CASSQDLAYTNTEAFF. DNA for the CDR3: TGTGCCAGCAGCCAAGATCTCGCATATACGAACACTGAAGCTTTCTTT.